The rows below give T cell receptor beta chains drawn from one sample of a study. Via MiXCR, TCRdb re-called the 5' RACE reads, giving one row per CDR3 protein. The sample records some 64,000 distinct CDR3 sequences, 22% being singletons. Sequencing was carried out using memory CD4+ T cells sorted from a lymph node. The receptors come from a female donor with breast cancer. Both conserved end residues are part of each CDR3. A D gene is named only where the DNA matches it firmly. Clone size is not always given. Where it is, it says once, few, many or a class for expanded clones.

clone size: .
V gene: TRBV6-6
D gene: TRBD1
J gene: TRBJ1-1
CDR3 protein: CASSYGRQGLWDTEAFF
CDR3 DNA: TGTGCCAGCAGTTATGGGAGACAGGGGTTATGGGACACTGAAGCTTTCTTT

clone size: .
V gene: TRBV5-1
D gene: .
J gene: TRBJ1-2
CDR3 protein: CASSLGTRSGYTF
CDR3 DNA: TGCGCCAGCAGCTTGGGGACCCGGAGCGGCTACACCTTC

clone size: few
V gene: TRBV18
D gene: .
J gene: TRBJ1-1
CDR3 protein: CASSPPVGGANTEAFF
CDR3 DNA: TGTGCCAGCTCACCACCCGTTGGTGGGGCGAACACTGAAGCTTTCTTT

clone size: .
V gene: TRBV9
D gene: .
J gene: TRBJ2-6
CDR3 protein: CASSTPDSGANVLTF
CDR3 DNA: TGTGCCAGCAGCACCCCAGACTCTGGGGCCAACGTCCTGACTTTC

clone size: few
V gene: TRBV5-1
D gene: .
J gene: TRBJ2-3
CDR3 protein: CASSRTRDTDTQYF
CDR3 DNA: TGCGCCAGCAGCCGCACGCGGGACACAGATACGCAGTATTTT

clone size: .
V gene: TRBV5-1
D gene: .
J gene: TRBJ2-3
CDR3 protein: CASSLGYSTDTQYF
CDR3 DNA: TGCGCCAGCAGCTTAGGCTACTCCACAGATACGCAGTATTTT

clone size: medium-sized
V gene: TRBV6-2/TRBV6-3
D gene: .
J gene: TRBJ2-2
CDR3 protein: CASSPIGQKNTGELFF
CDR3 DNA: TGTGCCAGCAGTCCAATAGGACAGAAGAACACCGGGGAGCTGTTTTTT

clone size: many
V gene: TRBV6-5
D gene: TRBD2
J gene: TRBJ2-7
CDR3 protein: CASSYGAGGYEQYF
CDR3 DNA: TGTGCCAGCAGTTACGGGGCGGGGGGCTACGAGCAGTACTTC

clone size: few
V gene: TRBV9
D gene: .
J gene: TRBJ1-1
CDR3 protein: CASSVLQGEGEAFF
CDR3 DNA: TGTGCCAGCAGCGTTCTACAGGGAGAGGGTGAAGCTTTCTTT

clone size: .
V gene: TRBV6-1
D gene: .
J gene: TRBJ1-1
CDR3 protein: CASSEAGSTGEAFF
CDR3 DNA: TGTGCCAGCAGTGAAGCAGGGAGCACAGGGGAAGCTTTCTTT

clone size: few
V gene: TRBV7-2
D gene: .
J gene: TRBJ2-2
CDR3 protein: CASSLRPSTGELFF
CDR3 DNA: TGTGCCAGCAGCTTAAGACCGAGCACCGGGGAGCTGTTTTTT

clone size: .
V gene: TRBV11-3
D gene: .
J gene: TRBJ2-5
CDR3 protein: CASSIGQISEETQYF
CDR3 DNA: TGTGCCAGCAGCATTGGACAGATCAGTGAGGAGACCCAGTACTTC

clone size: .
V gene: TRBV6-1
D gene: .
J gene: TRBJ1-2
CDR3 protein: CASSLKTGLGYTF
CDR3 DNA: TGTGCCAGCAGCCTCAAAACAGGGTTAGGCTACACCTTC

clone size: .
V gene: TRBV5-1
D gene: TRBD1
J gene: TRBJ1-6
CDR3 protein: CASSQMMQGTGNSPLHF
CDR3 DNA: TGCGCCAGCAGCCAGATGATGCAAGGGACAGGGAATTCACCCCTCCACTTT

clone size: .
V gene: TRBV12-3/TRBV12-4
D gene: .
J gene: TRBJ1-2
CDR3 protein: CASSFLPANYGYTF
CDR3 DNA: TGTGCCAGCAGTTTTCTACCAGCTAACTATGGCTACACCTTC

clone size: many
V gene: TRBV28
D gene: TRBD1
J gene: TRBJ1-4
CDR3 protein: CASSSSTDRANEKLFF
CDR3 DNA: TGTGCCAGCAGTTCGAGCACCGACAGGGCTAATGAAAAACTGTTTTTT

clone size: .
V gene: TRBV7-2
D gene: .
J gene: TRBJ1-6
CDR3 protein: CASSPRESVDSPLHF
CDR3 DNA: TGTGCCAGCAGCCCGCGGGAGTCAGTGGATTCACCCCTCCACTTT

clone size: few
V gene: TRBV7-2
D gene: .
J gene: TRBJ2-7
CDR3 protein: CASSLESSSYEQYF
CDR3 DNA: TGTGCCAGCAGCTTGGAGTCCAGCTCCTACGAGCAGTACTTC

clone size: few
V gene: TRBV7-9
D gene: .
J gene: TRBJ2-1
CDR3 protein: CAPGHNEQFF
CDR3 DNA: TGTGCCCCCGGGCACAATGAGCAGTTCTTC

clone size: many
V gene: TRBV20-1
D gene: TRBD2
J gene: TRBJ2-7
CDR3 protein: CSAGKRSSGMGSYEQYF
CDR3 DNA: TGCAGTGCTGGTAAAAGATCTAGCGGGATGGGGTCCTACGAGCAGTACTTC

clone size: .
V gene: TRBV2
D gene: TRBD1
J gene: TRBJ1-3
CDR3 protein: CASSEATGAGNTIYF
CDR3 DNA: TGTGCCAGCAGTGAAGCGACAGGGGCTGGAAACACCATATATTTT

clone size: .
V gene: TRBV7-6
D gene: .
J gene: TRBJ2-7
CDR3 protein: CASSLEDKGAYEQYF
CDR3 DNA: TGTGCCAGCAGCTTAGAGGACAAGGGAGCCTACGAGCAGTACTTC

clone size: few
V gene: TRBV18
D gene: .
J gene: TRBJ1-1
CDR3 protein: CASSGGPAEAFF
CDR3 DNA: TGTGCCAGCTCAGGCGGGCCAGCCGAAGCTTTCTTT

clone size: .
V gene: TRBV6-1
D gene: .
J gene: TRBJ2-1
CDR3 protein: CASQAGLGGSSYNEQFF
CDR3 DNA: TGTGCCAGCCAAGCGGGCCTGGGGGGTAGCTCCTACAATGAGCAGTTCTTC

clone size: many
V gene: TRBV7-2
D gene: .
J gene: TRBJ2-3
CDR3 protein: CASSPYRTTDMQYF
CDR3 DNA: TGTGCCAGCAGCCCCTACCGGACCACCGATATGCAGTATTTT

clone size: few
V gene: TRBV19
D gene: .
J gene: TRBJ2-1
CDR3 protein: CASSTSHRNEQFF
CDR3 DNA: TGTGCCAGTAGTACCTCCCACAGGAATGAGCAGTTCTTC

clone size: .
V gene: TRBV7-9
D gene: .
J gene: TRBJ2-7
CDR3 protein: CASSLALEPYEQYF
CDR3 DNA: TGTGCCAGCAGCTTAGCGCTAGAACCCTACGAGCAGTACTTC

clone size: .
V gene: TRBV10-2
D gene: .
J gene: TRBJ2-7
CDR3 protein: CASRETAYEQYF
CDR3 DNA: TGCGCCAGCAGGGAGACAGCCTACGAGCAGTACTTC

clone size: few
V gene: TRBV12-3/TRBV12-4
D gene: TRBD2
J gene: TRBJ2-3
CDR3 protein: CASSSAGGSDTQYF
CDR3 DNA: TGTGCCAGCAGTTCAGCGGGAGGTTCAGATACGCAGTATTTT

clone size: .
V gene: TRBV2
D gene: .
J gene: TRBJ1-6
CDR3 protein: CASRTDYNSPLHF
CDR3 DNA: TGTGCCTCTCGGACAGACTATAATTCACCCCTCCACTTT

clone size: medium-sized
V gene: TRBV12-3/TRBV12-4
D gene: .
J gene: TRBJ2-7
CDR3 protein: CASSPTGYYEQYF
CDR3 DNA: TGTGCCAGCAGCCCGACAGGCTATTACGAGCAGTACTTC

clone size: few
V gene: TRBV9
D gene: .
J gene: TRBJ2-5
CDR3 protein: CASSVQSGVWAETQYF
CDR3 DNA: TGTGCCAGCAGCGTTCAGTCGGGGGTGTGGGCAGAGACCCAGTACTTC

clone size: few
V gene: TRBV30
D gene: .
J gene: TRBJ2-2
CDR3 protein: CAWSVGGNTGELFF
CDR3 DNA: TGTGCCTGGAGTGTAGGCGGGAACACCGGGGAGCTGTTTTTT

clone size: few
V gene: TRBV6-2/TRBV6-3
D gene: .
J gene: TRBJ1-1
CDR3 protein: CASSSLGMWNTEAFF
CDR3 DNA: TGTGCCAGCAGTTCCCTTGGCATGTGGAACACTGAAGCTTTCTTT

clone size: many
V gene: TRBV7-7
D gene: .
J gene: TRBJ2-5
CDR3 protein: CASSRGQQETQYF
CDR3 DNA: TGTGCTAGCAGCCGTGGACAGCAAGAGACCCAGTACTTC

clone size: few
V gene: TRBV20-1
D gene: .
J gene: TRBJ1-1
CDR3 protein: CSAGANTEAFF
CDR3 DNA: TGCAGTGCCGGAGCGAACACTGAAGCTTTCTTT

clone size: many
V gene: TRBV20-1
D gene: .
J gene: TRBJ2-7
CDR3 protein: CSASGRTYEQYF
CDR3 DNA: TGCAGTGCTAGTGGGAGGACCTACGAGCAGTACTTC

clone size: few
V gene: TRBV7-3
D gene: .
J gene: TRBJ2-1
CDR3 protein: CASSPSGVSGMDEQFF
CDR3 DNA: TGTGCCAGCAGCCCATCAGGGGTATCTGGCATGGACGAGCAGTTCTTC

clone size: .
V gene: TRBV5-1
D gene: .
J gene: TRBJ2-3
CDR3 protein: CTSTWLVGHDTQYF
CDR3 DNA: TGCACCAGCACGTGGTTGGTGGGCCACGATACGCAGTATTTT

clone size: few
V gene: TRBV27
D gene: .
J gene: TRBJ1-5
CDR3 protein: CASSFRGQPQHF
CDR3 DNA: TGTGCCAGCAGTTTTCGGGGACAGCCCCAGCATTTT

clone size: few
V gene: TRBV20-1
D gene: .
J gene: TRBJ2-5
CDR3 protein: CSAWTADRQQTQYF
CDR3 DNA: TGCAGTGCCTGGACCGCCGACCGTCAGCAGACCCAGTACTTC

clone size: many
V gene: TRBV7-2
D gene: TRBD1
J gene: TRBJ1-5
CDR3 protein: CASSSQGGQPQHF
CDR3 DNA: TGTGCCAGCAGCTCACAGGGGGGACAGCCCCAGCATTTT

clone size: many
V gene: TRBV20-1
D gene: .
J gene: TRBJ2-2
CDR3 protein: CSARGSKPGELFF
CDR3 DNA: TGCAGTGCTAGAGGGAGCAAGCCCGGGGAGCTGTTTTTT

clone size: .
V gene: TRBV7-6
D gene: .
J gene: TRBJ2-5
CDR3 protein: CASSPKRTIQETQYF
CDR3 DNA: TGTGCCAGCAGCCCAAAGAGGACTATCCAAGAGACCCAGTACTTC

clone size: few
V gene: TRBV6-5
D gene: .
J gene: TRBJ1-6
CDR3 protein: CASSADVLSYNSPLHF
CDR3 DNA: TGTGCCAGCAGTGCGGACGTACTCTCCTATAATTCACCCCTCCACTTT